Described below is a single TCR beta chain sequence and its context. What it binds is not known. These data are taken from a study of OX40 agonist ivuxolimab in advanced cancers. Study results and limitations: Part of the nonresponder group also had normalized T-cell clonal expansion that was low. Patients with a partial response at 0.1-3.0 mg/kg had among the lowest clonal expansion.

Clones were read by immunoSEQ multiplex PCR, and TCRdb kept only the in-frame ones, dropping some. This table has roughly 86,000 clones, more than 85% appearing once. CDR1 and CDR2 (germline): SNHLY, FYNNEI. Losses at the gene ends were 9 bases for V and 3 bases for J; bases not matched to a gene: 5. The CDR3 spans 13 residues. Source: CD4+ or CD8+ T cells sorted from blood, taken in a trial of the OX40 agonist ivuxolimab. The chain uses TRBV2 and TRBJ1-1, with TRBD1 matching 9 bases. The receptor was derived from an adult with an advanced solid tumor such as melanoma, head and neck, liver or kidney cancer. In nucleotides, the CDR3 is TGTGCCAGTGTCCGGGACAGGGACACTGAAGCTTTCTTT. It encodes CASVRDRDTEAFF. The complete variable domain, with remaining parts taken from reference TRBV2 and TRBJ1-1, reads EPEVTQTPSHQVTQMGQEVILRCVPISNHLYFYWYRQILGQKVEFLVSFYNNEISEKSEIFDDQFSVERPDGSNFTLKIRSTKLEDSAMYFCASVRDRDTEAFFGQGTRLTVV.